A single sample gave rise to the 21 T cell receptor beta chains below, sequenced in a study of blood T cell repertoires in COVID-19. The protocol was immunoSEQ multiplex PCR, while the TCRdb copy is restricted to in-frame clones and leaves out a portion. Of more than 55,000 clones detected, around 74% appear once; the ten largest clones hold over 5%. Sequenced material: peripheral blood. These receptors came from a woman aged 45 to 65 with active or convalescent COVID-19.

The chain links TRBV5-6 to TRBJ2-7; tentative D call: TRBD2 (6 bases). The V gene lost 2 bases and the J gene lost 0 bases, with 9 bases spanning the gap. From germline, CDR1 is SGHDT and CDR2 YYEEEE. The CDR3 is made up of 14 amino acids. CDR3 region: CASSFTGSSYEQYF. The CDR3 nucleotides read TGTGCCAGCAGCTTCACCGGGAGCTCCTACGAGCAGTACTTC.

The gene calls are TRBV10-3 and TRBJ2-7; no clear D. V lost 4 bases and J lost 7, with 11 bases in between. This CDR3 region has 12 residues. In germline, CDR1 is ENHRY, CDR2 SYGVKD. The CDR3 region is CAISVRLDEQYF. Written as DNA, the CDR3 is TGTGCCATCAGTGTGCGCCTCGATGAGCAGTACTTC.

Points on this clone: Other DNA sequences in this specimen translate into the identical CDR3. J is TRBJ1-2 and V is TRBV7-9; D is undetermined. Per the germline V gene, CDR1 is SEHNR and CDR2 is FQNEAQ (reference sequence). Trimming removed 1 base at V and 4 bases at J, with 7 bases between. The CDR3 totals 13 residues. Here the CDR3 reads CASSLGPLYGYTF. In DNA form, the CDR3 reads TGTGCCAGCAGCTTAGGTCCCCTCTATGGCTACACCTTC.

The chain couples TRBV4-2 to TRBJ1-2; tentatively, D is TRBD1 (6 bases). The CDR3 is 15 amino acids. Trimming left V 0 bases short and J 2 bases short, with 10 bases between. Germline values: CDR1 LGHNA, CDR2 YNFKEQ. CDR3 region: CASSQDSQGNYGYTF. CDR3 bases: TGTGCCAGCAGCCAAGATTCCCAGGGGAACTATGGCTACACCTTC.

V gene TRBV15 combines with J gene TRBJ1-2; 8 bases map to TRBD1. The CDR3 is 16 amino acids. Trimming cost V 3 bases and J 1 base; bases outside gene matches: 7. The V gene's germline CDR1 is LNHNV and CDR2 YYDKDF (reference sequence). This chain's CDR3 is CATSRSGQGGNYGYTF. The DNA for the CDR3 is TGTGCCACCAGCAGGTCCGGACAGGGTGGTAACTATGGCTACACCTTC.

The CDR3 DNA follows: TGTGCCAGCAGCTTAGGGGAGAGTCCCCAGCATTTT. Translation gives CASSLGESPQHF. The chain employs TRBV7-2 and TRBJ1-5; D remains ambiguous. Germline CDR1 and CDR2: SGHTA and FQGNSA. V was shortened by 1 base and J by 10 bases, with 8 bases between the two germline ends. This CDR3 is 12 amino acids long.

The chain combines TRBV6-5 with TRBJ1-2, with TRBD1 as a possible D gene (5 bases). CDR3 length: 12 amino acids. V was shortened by 6 bases and J by 4 bases, with 9 bases between the two germline ends. The V gene's germline CDR1 is MNHEY and CDR2 SVGAGI. In DNA, the CDR3 is TGTGCCAGCAGCCGGGGGACCTATGGCTACACCTTC. This gives the protein CASSRGTYGYTF.

This clone appeared a single time. This rearrangement joins TRBV12-5 to TRBJ1-5, with TRBD1 as a possible D gene (5 bases). The CDR3 totals 15 residues. CDR1 is LGHNT and CDR2 is FRNRAP in the germline V gene. The V end was cut by 4 bases, the J end by 6 bases, with 16 bases between. The CDR3 bases are TGTGCTAGTGGTTCCGAACGGGGGAACGGTCAGCCCCAGCATTTT. As protein: CASGSERGNGQPQHF.

The rearrangement joins TRBV24-1 to TRBJ2-7; 12 bases align to TRBD1. Germline V CDR1 and CDR2: KGHDR, SFDVKD. Trimming at V came to 9 bases and at J to 5 bases, leaving 4 bases not matched to a gene. This CDR3 comprises 13 residues. The DNA for the CDR3 is TGTGCCACCGGGGACAGGGGGCGAAACGAGCAGTACTTC. It translates to CATGDRGRNEQYF.

This clone has only one observation. The genes are TRBV7-2 and TRBJ1-5, with D possibly being TRBD1 (5 bases). The CDR3 sequence is 17 residues long. With 0 bases removed from V and 0 bases from J, the gap between germline ends came to 12 bases. The germline V gene encodes CDR1 SGHTA and CDR2 FQGNSA. CDR3 DNA sequence: TGTGCCAGCAGCTTAGCCCTCAGGAGGGGTAGCAATCAGCCCCAGCATTTT. It specifies CASSLALRRGSNQPQHF.

In its sample, this clone was seen a few times. The chain links TRBV5-5 to TRBJ1-2; TRBD1 might be the D (5 bases). V was shortened by 2 bases and J by 7 bases, with 15 bases between the two germline ends. The CDR3 loop spans 14 amino acids. Germline V gene lookup returns CDR1 SGHKS and CDR2 YYEKEE (reference sequence). CDR3 loop: CASSFREGAGGYTF. Here the CDR3 DNA reads TGTGCCAGCAGCTTTAGAGAAGGGGCAGGTGGCTACACCTTC.

The CDR3 DNA reads as TGCAGTGCTACTGACAGAGGCACGAGCTACACCTTC. Translation gives CSATDRGTSYTF. This sequence joins TRBV20-1 and TRBJ1-2, with TRBD1 as a possible D gene (5 bases). Trimming cost V 4 bases and J 9 bases, with 15 bases left between them. Germline CDR1 reads DFQATT; CDR2 reads SNEGSKA (reference sequence). The CDR3 is 12 amino acids.

This chain joins TRBV6-4 and TRBJ2-6, with a possible D match to TRBD2 (6 bases). The CDR3 is made up of 17 amino acids. V dropped 6 bases and J dropped 0 bases, with 15 bases sitting between them. In germline, CDR1 is MRHNA, CDR2 SNTAGT. CDR3 residues: CASSLGAGNSGANVLTF. Here the CDR3 DNA reads TGTGCCAGCAGCCTCGGTGCGGGAAACTCTGGGGCCAACGTCCTGACTTTC.

The chain links TRBV19 to TRBJ1-4, with 9 bases identical to TRBD1. Germline CDR1 is LNHDA and CDR2 is SQIVND (reference sequence). V shed 6 bases and J 8 bases; nucleotides not matched to a gene: 10. The CDR3 covers 15 residues. CDR3: CASRGRTGDSEKLFF. DNA for the CDR3: TGTGCCAGTAGGGGCAGGACAGGGGATTCAGAAAAACTGTTTTTT.

The genes are TRBV9 and TRBJ2-5, with D perhaps matching TRBD2 (6 bases). Per germline, CDR1 SGDLS and CDR2 YYNGEE. The CDR3 totals 14 residues. V lost 3 bases and J lost 5, with 14 bases in between. The CDR3 loop reads CASSGVLGGETQYF. CDR3 nucleotides: TGTGCCAGCAGCGGAGTGTTGGGAGGCGAGACCCAGTACTTC.

This clone was counted a few times. The genes are TRBV6-5 and TRBJ1-5; a weak D match, TRBD1 (5 bases). Germline-derived CDR1 and CDR2 are MNHEY and SVGAGI. There are 14 residues in the CDR3. Trimming took off 8 bases at V and 0 bases at J, with 11 bases between the two ends. CDR3 in amino acids: CASAPGDSNQPQHF. CDR3 in DNA: TGTGCCAGCGCGCCGGGGGATAGCAATCAGCCCCAGCATTTT.

The rearrangement links TRBV7-3 to TRBJ2-5; 15 bases match TRBD2. The germline CDR1 and CDR2 sequences are SGHTA and FQGTGA. This CDR3 has 15 amino acids. J was trimmed by 5 bases and V by 5 bases; bases with no gene match: 3. CDR3 residues: CASSPGLAGGETQYF. The CDR3 nucleotides read TGTGCCAGCAGCCCAGGACTAGCGGGAGGGGAGACCCAGTACTTC.

This chain links TRBV10-3 with TRBJ1-1; maybe TRBD1 (5 bases). This CDR3 has 13 residues. Trimming shortened V by 8 bases and J by 0 bases, and 10 bases separated the two germline ends. The germline V gene encodes CDR1 ENHRY and CDR2 SYGVKD. DNA for the CDR3: TGTGCCATCTCGGGAGGGGTGAACACTGAAGCTTTCTTT. As protein: CAISGGVNTEAFF.

The chain joins TRBV18 to TRBJ2-5; D may be TRBD1 (6 bases). Trimming took off 4 bases at V and 2 bases at J, with 11 bases between the two ends. This CDR3 region has 14 residues. The V gene's germline CDR1 is KGHSH and CDR2 LQKENI. Here the CDR3 reads CASSQRTVQETQYF. In DNA, the CDR3 is TGTGCCAGCTCACAACGGACAGTACAAGAGACCCAGTACTTC. The complete variable domain, with remaining parts taken from reference TRBV18 and TRBJ2-5, reads NAGVMQNPRHLVRRRGQEARLRCSPMKGHSHVYWYRQLPEEGLKFMVYLQKENIIDESGMPKERFSAEFPKEGPSILRIQQVVRGDSAAYFCASSQRTVQETQYFGPGTRLLVL.

The chain has TRBV28 and TRBJ1-1; 9 bases are a match to TRBD1. Germline assignment: CDR1 MDHEN and CDR2 SYDVKM. CDR3 length equals 13 residues. Trimming took 6 bases from V and 8 from J; bases not matched to a gene: 7. The CDR3 nucleotides read TGTGCCAGCAGGGTACAGGGGGCGCCGGAAGCTTTCTTT. Translated, it gives CASRVQGAPEAFF.

This clone occurred a few times. The J gene is TRBJ2-1, the V gene TRBV18; D not certain. V gave up 2 bases and J gave up 9 bases, with 8 bases separating them. Germline CDR1 KGHSH, CDR2 LQKENI. The length of the CDR3 is 12 residues. The CDR3 bases are TGTGCCAGCTCACCAGGGTCGGGTGAGCAGTTCTTC. Its protein is CASSPGSGEQFF. Looking up the rest from reference TRBV18 and TRBJ2-1 gives the full variable domain: NAGVMQNPRHLVRRRGQEARLRCSPMKGHSHVYWYRQLPEEGLKFMVYLQKENIIDESGMPKERFSAEFPKEGPSILRIQQVVRGDSAAYFCASSPGSGEQFFGPGTRLTVL.